This T cell receptor (beta chain) stems from a study of monozygotic twins with inflammatory bowel disease. The study's findings and limits: Twins with IBD had fewer clonotypes in common with others than healthy twins, particularly during disease activity. Possibly reflecting limited power, no difference in repertoire similarity was found between concordant and discordant twins. The authors could not tell different T cell subtypes apart.

TCRdb reprocessed the 5' RACE reads and reports one entry per CDR3 protein, with no DNA. Its table lists about 300,000 distinct CDR3 sequences. Blood samples measuring approximately 2.3 ml were taken per donor. For this clonotype: Its antigen is unknown.

The V gene's germline CDR1 is PRHDT and CDR2 FYEKMQ (reference sequence). The CDR3 runs 15 residues. The sequence was obtained from a human donor with ulcerative colitis or Crohn's disease, or a healthy co-twin of an affected twin (not recorded which). Material for sequencing was blood. V usage is TRBV13 and J usage is TRBJ1-2. The CDR3: CASSLVDGTNYGYTF.